This TCR beta chain was identified during a study of T-cell memory formation after mild COVID-19. Study findings and constraints: Pre-infection memory held some responding clones, suggesting pre-existing cross-reactive T cells responded. Largely, contracting CD4+ clones fell within CM and EM, and contracting CD8+ clones within EMRA. Contracting clones, day 15 to 85, had balanced CD4/CD8, and later expanders favored CD4+.

Libraries for TCRalpha and TCRbeta carried sample barcodes and unique molecular identifiers via 5'RACE. TCRdb re-called the 5' RACE reads with MiXCR, one entry per CDR3 protein. This sample has around 250,000 distinct CDR3 sequences, with around 15% found just once. This clonotype was seen a handful of times. As yet, its antigen is unknown. CDR1 DFQATT and CDR2 SNEGSKA come from the germline V gene (reference sequence). The V gene end was trimmed by 6 bases and the J gene end by 3 bases; junction bases not matched to a gene: 10. This CDR3 is built from 15 residues. The chain uses TRBV20-1 and TRBJ1-1, with TRBD1 matching 10 bases. The sample taken for sequencing was PBMCs or a T cell subset sorted from them (not recorded which). The sequence was obtained from a man younger than 30 who had mild COVID-19 (a few samples of this study predate the infection). Cell type and time point are not known. For the CDR3, the DNA is TGCAGTGCACTACGCCGGACAGGGGGGGACACTGAAGCTTTCTTT. Translated, it gives CSALRRTGGDTEAFF.